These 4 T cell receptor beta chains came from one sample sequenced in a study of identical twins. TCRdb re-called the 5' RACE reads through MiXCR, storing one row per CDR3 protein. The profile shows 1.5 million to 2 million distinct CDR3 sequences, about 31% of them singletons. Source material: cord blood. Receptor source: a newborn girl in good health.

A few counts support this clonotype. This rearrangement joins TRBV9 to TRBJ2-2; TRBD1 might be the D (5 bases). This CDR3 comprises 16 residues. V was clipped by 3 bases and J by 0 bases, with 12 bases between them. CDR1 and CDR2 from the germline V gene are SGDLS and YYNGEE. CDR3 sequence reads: CASSGGHLSNTGELFF. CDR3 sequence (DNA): TGTGCCAGCAGCGGAGGACACCTTTCGAACACCGGGGAGCTGTTTTTT.

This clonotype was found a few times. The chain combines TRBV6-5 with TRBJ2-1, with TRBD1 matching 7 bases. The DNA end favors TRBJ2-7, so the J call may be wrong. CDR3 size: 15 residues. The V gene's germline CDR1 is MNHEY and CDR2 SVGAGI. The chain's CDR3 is CASSYRDRSYNEQYF. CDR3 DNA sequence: TGTGCCAGCAGTTACCGGGACAGATCTTACAATGAGCAGTACTTC.

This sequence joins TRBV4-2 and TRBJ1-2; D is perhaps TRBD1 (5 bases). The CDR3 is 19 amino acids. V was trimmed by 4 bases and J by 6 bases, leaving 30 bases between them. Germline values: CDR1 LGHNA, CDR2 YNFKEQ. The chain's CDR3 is CASSRGVDSLVMGGDGYTF. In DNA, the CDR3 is TGTGCCAGCAGCCGAGGGGTCGACTCCTTGGTCATGGGGGGAGATGGCTACACCTTC.

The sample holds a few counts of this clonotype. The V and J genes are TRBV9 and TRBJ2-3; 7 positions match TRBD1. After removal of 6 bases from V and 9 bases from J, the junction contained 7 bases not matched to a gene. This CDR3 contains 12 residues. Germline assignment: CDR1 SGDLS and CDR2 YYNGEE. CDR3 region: CASTDEGGTQYF. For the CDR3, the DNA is TGTGCCAGCACCGACGAAGGGGGCACGCAGTATTTT. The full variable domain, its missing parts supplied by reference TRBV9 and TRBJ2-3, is DSGVTQTPKHLITATGQRVTLRCSPRSGDLSVYWYQQSLDQGLQFLIQYYNGEERAKGNILERFSAQQFPDLHSELNLSSLELGDSALYFCASTDEGGTQYFGPGTRLTVL.